This T cell receptor beta chain was recorded in a study of OX40 agonist ivuxolimab in advanced cancers. Study in general: Patients received ivuxolimab, an agonistic anti-OX40 (CD134) antibody. General study findings and limits: CD4+ and CD8+ T cells in blood underwent clonal expansion by week 6 at 0.1 to 3.0 mg/kg. On average, CD8+ T cells showed a greater number of expanded clones than CD4+.

This clone rates as large. Its antigen is unidentified. Between the trimmed V and J ends, which lost 5 bases and 8 bases, there was a span of 10 bases. CDR1 LNHDA and CDR2 SQIVND come from the germline V gene (reference sequence). The CDR3 length is 13 residues. TCRdb's copy holds only in-frame clones and misses some; the assay was immunoSEQ multiplex PCR. The top ten hold 30% to 40% of the sample, which has roughly 26,000 clones, approximately 85% seen once. The chain is built from TRBV19 and TRBJ1-6, with TRBD1 as a possible D gene (5 bases). The sequence was collected from an adult with an advanced solid tumor such as melanoma, head and neck, liver or kidney cancer. The source was CD4+ or CD8+ T cells sorted from blood, collected in a trial of the OX40 agonist ivuxolimab. In DNA, the CDR3 is TGTGCCAGTAGTTGGCAGGGCTATTCACCCCTCCACTTT. Translating gives CASSWQGYSPLHF.